This entry describes one TCR beta chain. This specimen belongs to a study of blood T cell repertoires in COVID-19. Study at large: The United States, Italy and Spain supplied acute and convalescent COVID-19 samples. PBMCs, B-cell-depleted T cells, or T cells were the source of the cDNA or gDNA that made up the material.

How the authors handled the data: Amplification with reference gene primers provided the estimates of nucleated cell counts. Here immunoSEQ multiplex PCR was the method, and the copy in TCRdb shows in-frame clones only, minus some. V and J calls and clone size follow that table, whereas D and trimming were derived from the DNA. The sample has 100,000 to 150,000 clones, 88% seen once. The CDR3 runs to 14 residues. Germline V gene sequence: CDR1 SGHTS, CDR2 YDEGEE. Trimming shortened V by 0 bases and J by 6 bases, and 13 bases separated the two germline ends. The receptor was derived from a woman older than 75 with acute or convalescent COVID-19. Specimen: peripheral blood. This chain connects TRBV5-8 to TRBJ2-7, with D perhaps TRBD1 (6 bases). The CDR3: CASSLVTGSSEQYF. The CDR3 bases are TGTGCCAGCAGCTTGGTAACAGGGTCAAGCGAGCAGTACTTC. Based on the CDR3 plus reference TRBV5-8 and TRBJ2-7, the full variable domain is EAGVTQSPTHLIKTRGQQATLRCSPISGHTSVYWYQQALGLGLQFLLWYDEGEERNRGNFPPRFSGRQFPNYSSELNVNALELEDSALYLCASSLVTGSSEQYFGPGTRLTVT.